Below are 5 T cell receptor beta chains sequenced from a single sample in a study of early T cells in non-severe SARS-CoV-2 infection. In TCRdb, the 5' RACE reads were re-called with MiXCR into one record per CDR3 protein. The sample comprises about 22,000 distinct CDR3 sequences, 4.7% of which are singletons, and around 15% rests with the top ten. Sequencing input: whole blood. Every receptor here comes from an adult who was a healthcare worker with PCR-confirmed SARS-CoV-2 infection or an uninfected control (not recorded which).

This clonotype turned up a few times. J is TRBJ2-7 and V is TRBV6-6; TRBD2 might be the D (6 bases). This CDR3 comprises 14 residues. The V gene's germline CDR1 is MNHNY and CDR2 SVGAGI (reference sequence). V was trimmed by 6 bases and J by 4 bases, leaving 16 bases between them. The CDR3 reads CASRSGRGVYEQYF. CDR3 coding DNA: TGTGCCAGCAGGTCGGGGCGGGGTGTTTACGAGCAGTACTTC.

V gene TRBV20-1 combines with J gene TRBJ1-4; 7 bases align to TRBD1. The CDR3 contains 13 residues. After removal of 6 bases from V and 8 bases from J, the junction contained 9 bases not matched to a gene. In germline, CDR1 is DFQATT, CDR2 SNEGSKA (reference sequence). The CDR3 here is CSAKTGSEEKLFF. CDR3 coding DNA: TGCAGTGCCAAGACAGGGTCGGAAGAAAAACTGTTTTTT.

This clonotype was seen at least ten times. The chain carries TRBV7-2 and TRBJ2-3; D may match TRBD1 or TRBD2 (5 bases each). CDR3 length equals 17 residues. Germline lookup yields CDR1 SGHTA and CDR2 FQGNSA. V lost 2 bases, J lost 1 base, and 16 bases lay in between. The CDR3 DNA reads TGTGCCAGCAGCTTAAGTCCGGGGACGACCCGCACAGATACGCAGTATTTT. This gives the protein CASSLSPGTTRTDTQYF.

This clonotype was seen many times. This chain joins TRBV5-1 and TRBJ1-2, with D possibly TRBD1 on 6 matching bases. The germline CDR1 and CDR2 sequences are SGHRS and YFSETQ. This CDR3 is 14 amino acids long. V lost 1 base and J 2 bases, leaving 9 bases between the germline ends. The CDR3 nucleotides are TGCGCCAGCAGCTTGACAGGGACCAACTATGGCTACACCTTC. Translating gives CASSLTGTNYGYTF.

This CDR3 is CASSLVAGLKNTEAFF. DNA of the CDR3: TGTGCCAGCAGCTTAGTTGCAGGTCTTAAGAACACTGAAGCTTTCTTT. The rearrangement joins TRBV11-2 to TRBJ1-1; no definite D call. V was pared by 1 base and J by 1 base, with 13 bases between. Germline CDR1 SGHAT, CDR2 FQNNGV. This CDR3 region has 16 residues.